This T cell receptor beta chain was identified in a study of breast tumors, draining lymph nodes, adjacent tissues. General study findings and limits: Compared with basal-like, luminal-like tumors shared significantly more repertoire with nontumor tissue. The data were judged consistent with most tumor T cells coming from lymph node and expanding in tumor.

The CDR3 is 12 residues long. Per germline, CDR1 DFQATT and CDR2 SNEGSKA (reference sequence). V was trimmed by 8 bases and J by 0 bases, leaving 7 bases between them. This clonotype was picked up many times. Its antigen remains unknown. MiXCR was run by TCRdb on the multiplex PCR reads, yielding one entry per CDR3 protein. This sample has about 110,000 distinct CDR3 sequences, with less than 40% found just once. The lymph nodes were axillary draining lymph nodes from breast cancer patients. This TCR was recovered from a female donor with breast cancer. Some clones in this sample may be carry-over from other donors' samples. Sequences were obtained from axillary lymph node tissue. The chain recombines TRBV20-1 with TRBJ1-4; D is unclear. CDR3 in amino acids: CSLTTTNEKLFF. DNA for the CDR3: TGCAGTCTGACAACAACTAATGAAAAACTGTTTTTT.